These 3 T cell receptor beta chains share one sample of origin, sequenced in a study of T cell repertoires in cytomegalovirus infection. These receptors have no identified antigens. Each CDR3 protein is one row after TCRdb ran MiXCR on the reads. Here the sample spans some 200,000 distinct CDR3 sequences, 30% to 45% being singletons. This sample comprised CD8+ T cells from cultured PBMCs, obtained from culture after CMV antigen stimulation. The receptors come from a human donor in good health (CMV status not recorded). Some clones in this sample may be carry-over from other donors' samples.

The CDR3 sequence is CASSLVGTYNEQFF. CDR3 bases: TGTGCCAGCAGCTTGGTAGGGACCTACAATGAGCAGTTCTTC. This chain joins TRBV5-6 and TRBJ2-1; no clear D. V gave up 0 bases and J gave up 2 bases, with 6 bases separating them. The CDR3 contains 14 residues. Per the germline V gene, CDR1 is SGHDT and CDR2 is YYEEEE.

The V and J genes are TRBV23-1 and TRBJ2-2; TRBD1 is a possible D gene (6 bases). TRBV23-1 is recorded as an ORF, its role being uncertain. The CDR3 covers 17 residues. The germline V and J ends were trimmed by 1 base and 1 base, with 13 bases remaining between them. The CDR3 nucleotides are TGCGCCAGCAGTCAATTCCGGGACACAATGAACACCGGGGAGCTGTTTTTT. It specifies CASSQFRDTMNTGELFF.

This chain uses TRBV7-3 with TRBJ2-7; 7 positions agree with TRBD2. The V gene end was trimmed by 5 bases and the J gene end by 6 bases; junction bases not matched to a gene: 7. The CDR3 covers 13 residues. Per germline, CDR1 SGHTA and CDR2 FQGTGA. The CDR3 sequence: CASSALGGSEQYF. The DNA for the CDR3 is TGTGCCAGCAGCGCCTTGGGGGGGAGCGAGCAGTACTTC.